This TCR beta chain was found in a study of blood T cells in healthy people across ages. This clonotype was observed a few times. Its antigen is unidentified. Regarding the study as a whole: CMV status of donors was not determined, possibly confounding expanded clonotype changes. While age rose, TCR beta diversity per million T cells dropped in a roughly linear way.

A second PCR of roughly 7 to 11 cycles used a sample-barcoded 5' primer and a J-beta primer mix. MiXCR was run by TCRdb on the 5' RACE reads, yielding one entry per CDR3 protein. This sample has 2 million or so distinct CDR3 sequences, with roughly 50% found just once. The sequence was collected from a middle-aged woman in good health. Specimen: blood.

CDR3 nucleotide sequence: TGCAGTGCAAGCCCAGGGGACAATGAGCAGTTCTTC. Its translation: CSASPGDNEQFF. The genes are TRBV20-1 and TRBJ2-1; tentative D call: TRBD1 (6 bases). CDR1 and CDR2 (germline): DFQATT, SNEGSKA (reference sequence). CDR3 length: 12 amino acids. Trimming cost V 6 bases and J 5 bases, with 11 bases left between them.